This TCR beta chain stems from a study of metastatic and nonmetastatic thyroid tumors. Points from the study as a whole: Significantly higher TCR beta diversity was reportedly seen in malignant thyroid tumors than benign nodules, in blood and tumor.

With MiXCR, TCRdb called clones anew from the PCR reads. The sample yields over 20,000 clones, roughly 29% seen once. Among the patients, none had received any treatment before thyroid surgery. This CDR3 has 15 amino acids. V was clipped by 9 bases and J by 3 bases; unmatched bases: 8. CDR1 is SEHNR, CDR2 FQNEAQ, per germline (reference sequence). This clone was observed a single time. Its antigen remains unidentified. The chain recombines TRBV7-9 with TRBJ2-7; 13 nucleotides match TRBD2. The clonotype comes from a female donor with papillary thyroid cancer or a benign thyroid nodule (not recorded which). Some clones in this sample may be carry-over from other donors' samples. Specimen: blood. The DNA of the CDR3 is TGTGCCAGAGGGAGACTAGCGGGAGGTATCTACGAGCAGTACTTC. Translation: CARGRLAGGIYEQYF.